These 5 T cell receptor beta chains came from one sample sequenced in a study of persistence of HIV-infected CD4 T cells. Lysates of CMV-infected fibroblasts at around 9.1 ug/mL stimulated these cells. CD4+ T cells upregulating both CD40 ligand and CD69 were sorted as responding cells. This was the immunoSEQ version 4 assay in survey mode. Measured with immunoSEQ multiplex PCR; TCRdb has only the in-frame clones, and not every one. The table records roughly 16,000 clones, roughly two thirds of them present only once. Antigens of these TCRs are unknown. Sequenced material: CD4+ T cells sorted from PBMCs after roughly 20-hour stimulation, taken from a patient who received antiretroviral therapy. Receptor source: an adult woman with HIV who was CMV-seropositive.

The chain has TRBV5-5 and TRBJ1-6; 7 bases are a match to TRBD1. Germline CDR1 SGHKS, CDR2 YYEKEE (reference sequence). The CDR3 loop spans 16 amino acids. Germline trimming cut 0 bases from V and 9 bases from J; bases unmatched to any gene: 9. Written as DNA, the CDR3 is TGTGCCAGCAGCTTGGAACCGGGGACAGTCAGTTCACCCCTCCACTTT. Its protein product is CASSLEPGTVSSPLHF.

The V and J genes are TRBV12-3 or TRBV12-4 and TRBJ2-7; D may be TRBD1 or TRBD2 (5 bases each). The CDR3 is 13 amino acids. Between the trimmed V and J ends, which lost 5 bases and 2 bases, there was a span of 10 bases. The CDR3, as DNA: TGTGCCAGCAGTCGGGGCCTCGCCTACGAGCAGTACTTC. This translates into CASSRGLAYEQYF.

This clone has just a few counts. This chain links TRBV7-2 with TRBJ1-1; no definite D call. This CDR3 is 16 amino acids long. Looked up from germline, CDR1 is SGHTA and CDR2 is FQGNSA. The V gene lost 1 base and the J gene lost 0 bases, with 12 bases spanning the gap. The CDR3 loop is CASSLVSELMNTEAFF. The CDR3 DNA follows: TGTGCCAGCAGCTTAGTTTCCGAGCTTATGAACACTGAAGCTTTCTTT. The full variable domain, its missing parts supplied by reference TRBV7-2 and TRBJ1-1, is GAGVSQSPSNKVTEKGKDVELRCDPISGHTALYWYRQSLGQGLEFLIYFQGNSAPDKSGLPSDRFSAERTGGSVSTLTIQRTQQEDSAVYLCASSLVSELMNTEAFFGQGTRLTVV.

This clone was counted only a few times. J is TRBJ1-2 and V is TRBV6-5, with D uncertain. The CDR3 contains 14 residues. V was trimmed by 0 bases and J by 7 bases, leaving 12 bases between them. Germline V gene sequence: CDR1 MNHEY, CDR2 SVGAGI. In DNA, the CDR3 is TGTGCCAGCAGTTACTCGAAAGGAATCGCTGGCTACACCTTC. It encodes CASSYSKGIAGYTF.

The V and J genes are TRBV4-1 and TRBJ1-1, with 7 nucleotides matching TRBD1. The CDR3 totals 14 residues. Germline V CDR1 and CDR2: MGHRA, YSYEKL. J was trimmed by 5 bases and V by 4 bases; bases with no gene match: 7. The CDR3 loop is CASSLPDRATEAFF. In DNA form, the CDR3 reads TGCGCCAGCAGCCTCCCTGACAGGGCTACTGAAGCTTTCTTT.